This T cell receptor (beta chain) was sequenced for a study of blood T cell repertoires in COVID-19. Study overall: From T cells, B-cell-depleted T cells, or PBMCs came the material, which was cDNA or gDNA.

CDR1 is MDHEN and CDR2 is SYDVKM in the germline V gene. CDR3 size: 14 residues. V lost 4 bases and J 7 bases, leaving 16 bases between the germline ends. In the original processing: From reference gene primer amplification, estimates of nucleated cell counts were derived. Clones were read by immunoSEQ multiplex PCR, and TCRdb kept only the in-frame ones, dropping some. V and J calls and clone size are as listed in that table; D and trimming were resolved from the DNA. Among roughly 70,000 clones, approximately 90% were seen once, and the ten largest hold 3% to 3.5%. The receptor comes from a man aged 45-65 years with active COVID-19. The sequenced sample was peripheral blood. The gene calls are TRBV28 and TRBJ1-2; the D gene is possibly TRBD1 (6 bases). CDR3 sequence reads: CASSWTTGMGGYTF. The DNA for the CDR3 is TGTGCCAGCAGTTGGACCACAGGGATGGGTGGCTACACCTTC.